This paragraph reports one T cell receptor (beta chain). The data belong to a study of blood T cell repertoires in COVID-19. Overall study context: The United States, Italy and Spain provided the acute and convalescent COVID-19 samples. PBMCs, B-cell-depleted T cells, or T cells were the source of the cDNA or gDNA that made up the material.

As originally analysed: Estimated nucleated cell counts came from reference gene primer amplification. Measured with immunoSEQ multiplex PCR; TCRdb has only the in-frame clones, and not every one. Clonal size and the V and J genes are those of that table, whereas D and trimming came from the DNA. The table shows approximately 100,000 clones, with 80% to 95% occurring only once. CDR1 is GTSNPN, CDR2 SVGIG, per germline (reference sequence). With V trimmed by 3 bases and J by 7 bases, 13 bases remained unmatched. The CDR3 is 16 amino acids. The sequenced sample consisted of peripheral blood. The chain has TRBV30 and TRBJ1-4; 8 bases are shared with TRBD1. This TCR was recovered from an older man with acute or convalescent COVID-19. The CDR3 is CAWRTKLRDRIEKLFF. The CDR3 DNA sequence: TGTGCCTGGAGGACAAAACTCCGGGACAGGATTGAAAAACTGTTTTTT.